These T cell receptor beta chains were read from a single sample in a study of blood T cells in healthy people across ages. TCRdb re-derived calls from the 5' RACE reads in MiXCR, one entry per CDR3 protein. The sample contains some 1 million distinct CDR3 sequences, more than 35% of which appear only once. Sequences were obtained from blood. The receptors stem from an older woman in good health. The CDR3 runs from the conserved cysteine through the conserved F or W. D genes are given only for firm matches. Clone size, where shown, is once, few, many, or a class for clones that have expanded.

d_call	clone_size	j_call	v_call	cdr3_aa	cdr3_nt
NA	NA	TRBJ2-7	TRBV7-9	CASSSTPSYEQYF	TGTGCCAGCAGCTCGACACCCTCCTACGAGCAGTACTTC
TRBD2	many	TRBJ2-5	TRBV20-1	CSAGTSGRRQETQYF	TGCAGTGCCGGGACTAGCGGGAGGAGGCAAGAGACCCAGTACTTC
NA	NA	TRBJ1-4	TRBV20-1	CSAKTADEKLFF	TGCAGTGCTAAGACAGCAGATGAAAAACTGTTTTTT
NA	NA	TRBJ2-4	TRBV20-1	CSANPPTGRGREQYF	TGCAGTGCTAACCCCCCGACAGGGAGGGGGAGGGAGCAGTACTTC
NA	NA	TRBJ1-6	TRBV7-8	CASVPNNDGRVNSPLHF	TGTGCCAGTGTACCGAATAACGACGGCAGGGTTAATTCACCCCTCCACTTT
NA	NA	TRBJ1-4	TRBV5-5	CASSLRGDPKRQLFF	TGTGCCAGCAGCTTGAGGGGAGATCCTAAGAGGCAACTGTTTTTT
NA	NA	TRBJ1-4	TRBV20-1	CSARVHRATTNEKLFF	TGCAGTGCTAGAGTTCACAGGGCCACAACTAATGAAAAACTGTTTTTT
TRBD1	NA	TRBJ2-3	TRBV27	CASRRQGRGTDTQYF	TGTGCCAGCAGGAGACAGGGGAGAGGCACAGATACGCAGTATTTT
NA	NA	TRBJ1-5	TRBV2	CASSETGKGQPQHF	TGTGCCAGCAGTGAAACAGGAAAGGGTCAGCCCCAGCATTTT
NA	NA	TRBJ1-5	TRBV6-2/TRBV6-3	CASRHSGTSNQPQHF	TGTGCCAGCAGGCACTCCGGGACTTCCAATCAGCCCCAGCATTTT
NA	few	TRBJ2-1	TRBV5-1	CASNLAFSSYNEQFF	TGCGCCAGCAACCTAGCGTTCAGCTCCTACAATGAGCAGTTCTTC
TRBD1	NA	TRBJ2-5	TRBV13	CASSFPGQGRGETQYF	TGTGCCAGCAGCTTCCCAGGACAGGGAAGGGGAGAGACCCAGTACTTC
NA	NA	TRBJ2-6	TRBV7-8	CASSPSGYEANVLTF	TGTGCCAGCAGCCCCAGTGGGTACGAGGCCAACGTCCTGACTTTC
NA	NA	TRBJ2-2	TRBV9	CASRMSTNTGELFF	TGTGCCAGCCGAATGAGTACGAACACCGGGGAGCTGTTTTTT
NA	NA	TRBJ2-3	TRBV6-5	CATNPGPGRTDTQYF	TGTGCCACCAATCCCGGACCGGGGAGGACAGATACGCAGTATTTT